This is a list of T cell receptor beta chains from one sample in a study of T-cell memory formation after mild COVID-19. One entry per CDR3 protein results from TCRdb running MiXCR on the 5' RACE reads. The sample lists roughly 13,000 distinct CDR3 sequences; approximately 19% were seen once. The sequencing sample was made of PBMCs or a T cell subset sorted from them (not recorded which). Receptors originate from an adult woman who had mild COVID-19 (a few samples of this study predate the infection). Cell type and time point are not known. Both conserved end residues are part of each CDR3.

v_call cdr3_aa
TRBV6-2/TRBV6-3 CASSHYTRGTSGNEQFF
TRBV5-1 CASSRGADYNEQFF
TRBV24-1 CATSDRSGRGTDTQYF
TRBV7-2 CASSFDTVLAGGGKNIQYF
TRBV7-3 CASSLGLWGNEQFF
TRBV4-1 CASSQNAGTGRGAFF
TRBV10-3 CAIRDTGGREQYF
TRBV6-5 CASSYRGTITDTQYF
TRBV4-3 CASSQEPSGRAYETQYF
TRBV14 CASSPKETSDEQFF